This section outlines one T cell receptor beta chain sequence together with its context. The data originate from a study of Graves' ophthalmopathy and Graves' hyperthyroidism. Trimming cost V 5 bases and J 6 bases, with 25 bases left between them. Germline V lookup: CDR1 SQVTM, CDR2 ANQGSEA. The CDR3 spans 16 residues. RNA transcripts were the source from which TCR beta CDR3 regions were amplified. The first round was an RT-PCR with HTBI primers, and the second round was a multiplex PCR. TCRdb passed the multiplex PCR reads through MiXCR, listing each CDR3 protein once. The sample records around 590,000 distinct CDR3 sequences, under 40% being singletons.

The sequencing input was peripheral blood or thyroid tissue (not recorded which). This chain links TRBV29-1 with TRBJ1-1; D is perhaps TRBD1 (5 bases). This receptor was obtained from an adult man with Graves' hyperthyroidism. Here the CDR3 DNA reads TGCAGCGTTCGTACTGGTGGAGGGGCTAGCAAAGCTGAAGCTTTCTTT. Translating it yields CSVRTGGGASKAEAFF.